Shown below are 17 T cell receptor beta chains from a single sample sequenced in a study of shared clonotypes between healthy human individuals. The data were produced by immunoSEQ multiplex PCR, yet TCRdb's version contains in-frame clones alone and is incomplete. The sample consists of a few million clones, over 90% of them appearing once. Sequenced input: naive CD4+ T cells from PBMCs. Indicated subset: CD45RA+ positively selected. The receptors stem from a young man in good health. Some clones in this sample may be carry-over from other donors' samples.

V and J are TRBV29-1 and TRBJ2-3; D possibly corresponds to TRBD2 (6 bases). Germline assignment: CDR1 SQVTM and CDR2 ANQGSEA. The CDR3 is 16 residues long. The germline V and J ends were trimmed by 6 bases and 4 bases, with 23 bases remaining between them. CDR3 amino acids: CSVKPSLAGTSDTQYF. DNA for the CDR3: TGCAGCGTAAAACCCAGCCTTGCGGGAACGTCAGATACGCAGTATTTT.

This clone was counted once. The J gene is TRBJ1-1, the V gene TRBV7-9, with TRBD1 matching over 7 bases. Trimming at V came to 5 bases and at J to 1 base, leaving 10 bases not matched to a gene. CDR3 length: 16 amino acids. The germline V gene encodes CDR1 SEHNR and CDR2 FQNEAQ (reference sequence). Here the CDR3 reads CASSTRQGPKNTEAFF. In DNA, the CDR3 is TGTGCCAGCAGCACCCGACAGGGACCGAAGAACACTGAAGCTTTCTTT.

The J gene is TRBJ2-1, the V gene TRBV7-2; D unclear. Germline CDR1 is SGHTA and CDR2 is FQGNSA. The CDR3 has 12 residues. V shed 6 bases and J shed 6 bases, with 9 bases lying between them. DNA for the CDR3: TGTGCCAGCAGTTTCCTCCGCAATGAGCAGTTCTTC. Protein sequence: CASSFLRNEQFF.

The chain employs TRBV6-1 and TRBJ1-5, with D possibly being TRBD1 (6 bases). The CDR3 is made up of 13 amino acids. V gave up 7 bases and J gave up 7 bases, with 14 bases separating them. Germline values: CDR1 MNHNS, CDR2 SASEGT. CDR3 bases: TGTGCCAGCATGGTAGGGGGGCACCAGCCCCAGCATTTT. Translation: CASMVGGHQPQHF.

This clone was detected a few times. The V and J genes are TRBV5-1 and TRBJ1-1, with 7 positions matching TRBD1. V was pared by 6 bases and J by 3 bases, with 5 bases of the junction left unmatched. Germline V gene data show CDR1 as SGHRS and CDR2 as YFSETQ. This CDR3 spans 13 amino acids. The CDR3 sequence: CASIGGKDTEAFF. The CDR3 region has the DNA TGCGCCAGCATAGGGGGCAAGGACACTGAAGCTTTCTTT. Together with reference TRBV5-1 and TRBJ1-1, the CDR3 gives the full variable domain: KAGVTQTPRYLIKTRGQQVTLSCSPISGHRSVSWYQQTPGQGLQFLFEYFSETQRNKGNFPGRFSGRQFSNSRSEMNVSTLELGDSALYLCASIGGKDTEAFFGQGTRLTVV.

The V call is TRBV11-2, the J call TRBJ2-7, with D perhaps matching TRBD2 (5 bases). The germline V gene has CDR1 SGHAT and CDR2 FQNNGV. Trimming took off 0 bases at V and 5 bases at J, with 8 bases between the two ends. The CDR3 extends over 13 amino acids. The CDR3 DNA reads TGTGCCAGCAGCTTAGATCTCGGGGACGAGCAGTACTTC. This encodes CASSLDLGDEQYF.

This chain uses TRBV6-1 with TRBJ1-3, with TRBD1 as a possible D gene (5 bases). CDR1 MNHNS and CDR2 SASEGT come from the germline V gene. With 1 base removed from V and 5 bases from J, the gap between germline ends came to 15 bases. The CDR3 extends over 16 amino acids. CDR3 coding DNA: TGTGCCAGCAGTGAAGGAAGGGGTTCTGATAGAAACACCATATATTTT. Amino acids: CASSEGRGSDRNTIYF.

Comment on this clone: Other DNA sequences of this sample code for an identical CDR3. This rearrangement joins TRBV7-9 to TRBJ1-1; 10 bases are a match to TRBD1. CDR1 is SEHNR and CDR2 is FQNEAQ in the germline V gene (reference sequence). The ends lost 5 bases at V and 2 bases at J; junction bases unmatched: 5. The CDR3 covers 15 residues. The CDR3 reads CASSPRQGANTEAFF. The CDR3 DNA follows: TGTGCCAGCAGCCCGCGACAGGGGGCTAACACTGAAGCTTTCTTT.

The chain couples TRBV7-9 to TRBJ1-2, with a possible D match to TRBD1 (6 bases). Germline V gene lookup returns CDR1 SEHNR and CDR2 FQNEAQ (reference sequence). V lost 2 bases and J 4 bases, leaving 11 bases between the germline ends. CDR3 length: 14 amino acids. For the CDR3, the DNA is TGTGCCAGCAGCTTAATCACAGGGTCCTATGGCTACACCTTC. It encodes CASSLITGSYGYTF.

This clone was counted a single time. The chain uses TRBV5-1 and TRBJ2-5; TRBD1 agrees at 9 bases. This CDR3 is built from 16 residues. Germline CDR1 is SGHRS and CDR2 is YFSETQ. J was trimmed by 2 bases and V by 0 bases; bases with no gene match: 5. The CDR3 DNA follows: TGCGCCAGCAGCTTGGCTCCCGGGACAGGGCAAGAGACCCAGTACTTC. This encodes CASSLAPGTGQETQYF. Full variable domain (outside the CDR3, taken from reference TRBV5-1 and TRBJ2-5): KAGVTQTPRYLIKTRGQQVTLSCSPISGHRSVSWYQQTPGQGLQFLFEYFSETQRNKGNFPGRFSGRQFSNSRSEMNVSTLELGDSALYLCASSLAPGTGQETQYFGPGTRLLVL.

This chain joins TRBV19 and TRBJ1-1; 8 bases align to TRBD1. Unmatched junction bases numbered 8, after V lost 7 bases and J lost 4 bases. The CDR3 is 14 amino acids. CDR1 LNHDA and CDR2 SQIVND come from the germline V gene (reference sequence). DNA for the CDR3: TGTGCCAGTACTTCGACAGGGGAGATCACTGAAGCTTTCTTT. It translates to CASTSTGEITEAFF.

This clone appeared a single time. The chain has TRBV27 and TRBJ1-4, with 7 bases fitting TRBD1. This CDR3 has 14 residues. Trimming cost V 5 bases and J 4 bases; bases outside gene matches: 4. Germline V CDR1 and CDR2: MNHEY, SMNVEV (reference sequence). Written as DNA, the CDR3 is TGTGCCAGCAGTCGCTGGACAGGTAATGAAAAACTGTTTTTT. Its translation is CASSRWTGNEKLFF.

The CDR3 DNA is TGTGCCAGCAGTTCACGCGGGACCCGAGGCGCTGAAGCTTTCTTT. Its protein product is CASSSRGTRGAEAFF. The rearrangement links TRBV27 to TRBJ1-1; D might be TRBD1 (5 bases). The CDR3 totals 15 residues. Germline values: CDR1 MNHEY, CDR2 SMNVEV (reference sequence). Trimming removed 4 bases at V and 6 bases at J, with 18 bases between.

The genes are TRBV2 and TRBJ2-4, with TRBD2 matching 10 bases. Germline V gene data show CDR1 as SNHLY and CDR2 as FYNNEI. With V trimmed by 6 bases and J by 6 bases, 11 bases remained unmatched. The CDR3 loop spans 16 amino acids. The CDR3 coding sequence is TGTGCCAGCAGGGGTTATTTTTGGACTAGCGGAAACATTCAGTACTTC. This translates into CASRGYFWTSGNIQYF.

The V gene is TRBV5-6, the J gene TRBJ1-1; 8 positions agree with TRBD1. The CDR3 runs to 15 residues. After removal of 4 bases from V and 2 bases from J, the junction contained 7 bases not matched to a gene. The germline gives CDR1 SGHDT, CDR2 YYEEEE. CDR3 residues: CASSLLGQANTEAFF. The CDR3 nucleotides are TGTGCCAGCAGCCTCCTGGGACAGGCCAACACTGAAGCTTTCTTT.

The gene calls are TRBV5-1 and TRBJ2-3; 7 nucleotides agree with TRBD1. Germline V gene sequence: CDR1 SGHRS, CDR2 YFSETQ. The V gene end was trimmed by 0 bases and the J gene end by 1 base; junction bases not matched to a gene: 5. CDR3 length: 16 residues. The CDR3: CASSLEGTDRTDTQYF. CDR3 in DNA: TGCGCCAGCAGCTTGGAGGGGACAGACCGCACAGATACGCAGTATTTT.

The chain couples TRBV6-1 to TRBJ1-5, with a possible D match to TRBD1 (6 bases). Germline CDR1 MNHNS, CDR2 SASEGT. The CDR3 is 15 residues long. Trimming shortened V by 7 bases and J by 0 bases, and 13 bases separated the two germline ends. This CDR3 is CASIGGRYSNQPQHF. The DNA for the CDR3 is TGTGCCAGCATTGGGGGGCGTTATAGCAATCAGCCCCAGCATTTT.